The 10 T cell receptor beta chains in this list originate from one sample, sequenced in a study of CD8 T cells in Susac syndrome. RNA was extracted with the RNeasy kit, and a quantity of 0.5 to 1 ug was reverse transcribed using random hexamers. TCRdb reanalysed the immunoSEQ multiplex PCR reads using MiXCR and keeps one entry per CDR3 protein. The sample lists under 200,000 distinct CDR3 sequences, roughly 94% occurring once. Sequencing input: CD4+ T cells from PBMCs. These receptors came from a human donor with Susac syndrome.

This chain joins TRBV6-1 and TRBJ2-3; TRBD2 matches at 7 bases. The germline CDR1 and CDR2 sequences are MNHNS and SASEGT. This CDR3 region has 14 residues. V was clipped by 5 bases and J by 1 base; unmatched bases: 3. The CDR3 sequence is CASSTRGGTDTQYF. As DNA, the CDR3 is TGTGCCAGCAGTACACGGGGGGGCACAGATACGCAGTATTTT.

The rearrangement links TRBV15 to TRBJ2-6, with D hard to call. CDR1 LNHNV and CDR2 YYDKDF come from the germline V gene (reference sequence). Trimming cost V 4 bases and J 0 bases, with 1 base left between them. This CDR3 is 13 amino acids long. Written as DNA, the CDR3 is TGTGCCACCAGCACCTCTGGGGCCAACGTCCTGACTTTC. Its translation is CATSTSGANVLTF.

This CDR3 reads CAGKTSGTGRNGLFF. The CDR3 DNA reads as TGTGCCGGGAAAACCTCCGGGACAGGCCGAAATGGACTGTTTTTT. The chain carries TRBV30 and TRBJ1-4; 8 nucleotides line up with TRBD1. The V gene end was trimmed by 8 bases and the J gene end by 13 bases; junction bases not matched to a gene: 21. The CDR3 runs 15 residues. CDR1 and CDR2 from the germline V gene are GTSNPN and SVGIG (reference sequence).

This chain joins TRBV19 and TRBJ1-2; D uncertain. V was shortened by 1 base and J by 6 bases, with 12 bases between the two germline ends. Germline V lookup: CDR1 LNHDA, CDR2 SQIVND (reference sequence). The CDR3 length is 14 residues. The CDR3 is CASSIVRGADGYTF. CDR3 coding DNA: TGTGCCAGTAGTATAGTAAGAGGCGCGGATGGCTACACCTTC. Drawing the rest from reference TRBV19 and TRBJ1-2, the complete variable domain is DGGITQSPKYLFRKEGQNVTLSCEQNLNHDAMYWYRQDPGQGLRLIYYSQIVNDFQKGDIAEGYSVSREKKESFPLTVTSAQKNPTAFYLCASSIVRGADGYTFGSGTRLTVV.

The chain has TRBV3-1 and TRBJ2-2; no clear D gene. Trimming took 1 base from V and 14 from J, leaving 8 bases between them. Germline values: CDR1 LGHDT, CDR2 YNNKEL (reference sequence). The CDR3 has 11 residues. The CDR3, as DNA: TGTGCCAGCAGCCAAGGGGCGGCCCTGTTTTTT. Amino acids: CASSQGAALFF.

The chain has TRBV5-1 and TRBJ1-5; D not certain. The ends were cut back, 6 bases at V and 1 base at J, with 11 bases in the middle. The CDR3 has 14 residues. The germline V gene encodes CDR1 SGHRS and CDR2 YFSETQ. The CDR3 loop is CASKEDPSNQPQHF. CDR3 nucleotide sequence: TGCGCCAGCAAAGAGGATCCCAGCAATCAGCCCCAGCATTTT.

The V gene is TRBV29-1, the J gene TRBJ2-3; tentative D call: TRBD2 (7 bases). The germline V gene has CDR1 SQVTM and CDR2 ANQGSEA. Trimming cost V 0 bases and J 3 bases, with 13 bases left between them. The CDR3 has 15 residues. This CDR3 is CSVEDSGGRTDTQYF. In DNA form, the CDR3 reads TGCAGCGTTGAAGATTCGGGGGGCAGAACAGATACGCAGTATTTT.

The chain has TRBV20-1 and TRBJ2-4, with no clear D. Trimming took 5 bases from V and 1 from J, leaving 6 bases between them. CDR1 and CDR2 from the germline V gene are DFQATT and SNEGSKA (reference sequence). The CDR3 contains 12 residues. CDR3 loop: CSAELAKNIQYF. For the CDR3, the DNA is TGCAGTGCTGAACTGGCCAAAAACATTCAGTACTTC.

The CDR3 region has the DNA TGTGCCAGCAGTTTTTCCGTCGGGACGACCTACGAGCAGTACTTC. Residues: CASSFSVGTTYEQYF. This chain joins TRBV6-5 and TRBJ2-7; D is tentatively TRBD1 or TRBD2 (5 bases each). Germline V gene data show CDR1 as MNHEY and CDR2 as SVGAGI. The CDR3 is 15 residues long. Trimming left V 4 bases short and J 2 bases short, with 15 bases between.

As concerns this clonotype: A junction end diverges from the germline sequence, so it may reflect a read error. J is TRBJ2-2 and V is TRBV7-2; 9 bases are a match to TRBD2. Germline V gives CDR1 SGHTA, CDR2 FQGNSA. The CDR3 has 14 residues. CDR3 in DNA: TGTGCCAGCAGCGTAGCGGGAGTCACCGGGGAGCTGTTTTTT. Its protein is CASSVAGVTGELFF. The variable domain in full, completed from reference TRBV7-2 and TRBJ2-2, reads GAGVSQSPSNKVTEKGKDVELRCDPISGHTALYWYRQSLGQGLEFLIYFQGNSAPDKSGLPSDRFSAERTGGSVSTLTIQRTQQEDSAVYLCASSVAGVTGELFFGEGSRLTVL.